Listed here are 2 T cell receptor beta chains from one sample, sequenced in a study of cytomegalovirus exposure and HLA in healthy donors. The PCR used 60 Vbeta and 13 Jbeta primers. Profiled with immunoSEQ multiplex PCR; TCRdb holds only in-frame clones, not every one. The sample includes over 150,000 clones, about four fifths of them seen just once. Source material: PBMCs. The origin of the receptors is a boy aged 2 to 9 in good health and CMV-seronegative.

The chain is built from TRBV2 and TRBJ2-3, with D possibly TRBD2 on 5 matching bases. Germline CDR1 reads SNHLY; CDR2 reads FYNNEI. Trimming pared 4 bases from V and 2 bases from J, leaving 10 bases between. The CDR3 has 14 amino acids. CDR3 coding DNA: TGTGCCAGCAGTGGTCTTAGCGACACAGATACGCAGTATTTT. As protein: CASSGLSDTDTQYF.

The V and J genes are TRBV30 and TRBJ1-1, with unresolved D. Germline CDR1 GTSNPN, CDR2 SVGIG (reference sequence). This CDR3 contains 13 residues. V was cut by 3 bases and J by 3 bases, with 11 bases left in between. The CDR3 nucleotides are TGTGCCTGGAGGTCCGGGGTCCACACTGAAGCTTTCTTT. This sequence encodes CAWRSGVHTEAFF.